These 17 T cell receptor beta chains were sequenced from one sample in a study of T cell responses to AZD1222 COVID-19 vaccine. This table comes from immunoSEQ multiplex PCR, and its TCRdb copy is limited to in-frame clones, with some not included. The table lists roughly 140,000 clones, roughly 88% of them singletons. The material was peripheral blood, obtained on day 0 of AZD1222 vaccination. The receptor source for this set is an adult in good health.

The genes are TRBV10-3 and TRBJ2-7; D possibly corresponds to TRBD2 (6 bases). CDR3 length: 13 amino acids. Germline CDR1 ENHRY, CDR2 SYGVKD. The ends were cut back, 8 bases at V and 3 bases at J, with 14 bases in the middle. CDR3: CAIRSREIYEQYF. DNA of the CDR3: TGTGCCATCCGAAGCCGGGAGATCTACGAGCAGTACTTC.

V gene TRBV7-2 combines with J gene TRBJ1-5; perhaps TRBD1 as D (6 bases). The V end lost 1 base, the J end lost 6 bases, and 7 bases lay between the germline ends. This CDR3 is 13 amino acids long. The germline V gene has CDR1 SGHTA and CDR2 FQGNSA. CDR3 coding DNA: TGTGCCAGCAGCTTAGGGGGGGCTCAGCCCCAGCATTTT. Protein: CASSLGGAQPQHF. Full variable domain (outside the CDR3, taken from reference TRBV7-2 and TRBJ1-5): GAGVSQSPSNKVTEKGKDVELRCDPISGHTALYWYRQSLGQGLEFLIYFQGNSAPDKSGLPSDRFSAERTGGSVSTLTIQRTQQEDSAVYLCASSLGGAQPQHFGDGTRLSIL.

The genes are TRBV19 and TRBJ1-6; possible D gene TRBD1, 6 bases. CDR3 length: 14 residues. The germline V and J ends were trimmed by 6 bases and 7 bases, with 13 bases remaining between them. Per the germline V gene, CDR1 is LNHDA and CDR2 is SQIVND (reference sequence). The CDR3 DNA follows: TGTGCCAGTAGCCCGACAGGAGAAAATTCACCCCTCCACTTT. Translating gives CASSPTGENSPLHF. Complete variable domain (other parts from reference TRBV19 and TRBJ1-6): DGGITQSPKYLFRKEGQNVTLSCEQNLNHDAMYWYRQDPGQGLRLIYYSQIVNDFQKGDIAEGYSVSREKKESFPLTVTSAQKNPTAFYLCASSPTGENSPLHFGNGTRLTVT.

The chain carries TRBV28 and TRBJ1-2; no clear D gene. V was shortened by 4 bases and J by 4 bases, with 13 bases between the two germline ends. Germline V gene sequence: CDR1 MDHEN, CDR2 SYDVKM. The CDR3 consists of 14 residues. The chain's CDR3 is CASSSSVVLYGYTF. For the CDR3, the DNA is TGTGCCAGCAGTTCCTCTGTGGTTCTCTATGGCTACACCTTC.

The rearrangement uses TRBV4-2 and TRBJ2-7, with 11 nucleotides matching TRBD2. The V and J ends lost 1 base and 2 bases, in that order; junction bases with no gene match: 1. CDR1 LGHNA and CDR2 YNFKEQ come from the germline V gene. This CDR3 has 15 amino acids. CDR3 region: CASSQGSGGAYEQYF. The CDR3 region has the DNA TGTGCCAGCAGCCAAGGTAGCGGGGGGGCCTACGAGCAGTACTTC.

The chain has TRBV30 and TRBJ2-2, with 7 nucleotides matching TRBD2. This CDR3 is 17 amino acids long. In germline, CDR1 is GTSNPN, CDR2 SVGIG (reference sequence). After removal of 0 bases from V and 4 bases from J, the junction contained 11 bases not matched to a gene. CDR3 residues: CAWSVPRGLSITGELFF. Written as DNA, the CDR3 is TGTGCCTGGAGTGTACCTCGGGGACTAAGCATCACCGGGGAGCTGTTTTTT.

V gene TRBV27 combines with J gene TRBJ1-6; D unresolved. The V gene lost 5 bases and the J gene lost 7 bases, with 12 bases spanning the gap. Germline V gives CDR1 MNHEY, CDR2 SMNVEV (reference sequence). The CDR3 runs to 14 residues. The CDR3 loop is CASSLKGSNSPLHF. In nucleotides, the CDR3 is TGTGCCAGCAGTCTAAAGGGTTCGAATTCACCCCTCCACTTT.

The rearrangement uses TRBV23-1 and TRBJ1-1; D is unresolved. TRBV23-1 is labeled an ORF, and its function is uncertain. V was shortened by 0 bases and J by 3 bases, with 11 bases between the two germline ends. The CDR3 extends over 15 amino acids. This CDR3 is CASSQSATRDTEAFF. CDR3 nucleotides: TGCGCCAGCAGTCAATCCGCCACGAGGGACACTGAAGCTTTCTTT.

The rearrangement joins TRBV4-3 to TRBJ2-2; D unclear. From germline, CDR1 is LGHNA and CDR2 YSLEER. This CDR3 spans 14 amino acids. Trimming pared 0 bases from V and 2 bases from J, leaving 4 bases between. The CDR3 sequence is CASSQDVNTGELFF. In nucleotides, the CDR3 is TGCGCCAGCAGCCAAGATGTCAACACCGGGGAGCTGTTTTTT.

The J gene is TRBJ1-6, the V gene TRBV7-3, with D perhaps TRBD1 (5 bases). Per the germline V gene, CDR1 is SGHTA and CDR2 is FQGTGA. Trimming stripped 2 bases from V and 7 bases from J, with 9 bases between. CDR3 size: 14 residues. CDR3 nucleotides: TGTGCCAGCAGCTTATGGGACTCCAATTCACCCCTCCACTTT. It is translated as CASSLWDSNSPLHF.

The rearrangement links TRBV3-1 (or the pseudogene TRBV3-2) to TRBJ1-3; a weak D match, TRBD1 (6 bases). Germline CDR1 LGHDT, CDR2 YNNKEL (reference sequence). The CDR3 contains 15 residues. Between the trimmed V and J ends, which lost 1 base and 2 bases, there was a span of 9 bases. The CDR3 is CASSQGGDTGNTIYF. In nucleotides, the CDR3 is TGTGCCAGCAGCCAAGGAGGGGACACTGGAAACACCATATATTTT.

V gene TRBV6-5 combines with J gene TRBJ2-7; 7 bases are shared with TRBD1. Germline V gene lookup returns CDR1 MNHEY and CDR2 SVGAGI. Trimming removed 6 bases from V and 1 base from J; junction bases left unmatched: 6. The CDR3 covers 14 residues. The CDR3 nucleotides are TGTGCCAGCAGACGAGGGACAGCTTCCTACGAGCAGTACTTC. Translated, it gives CASRRGTASYEQYF.

The chain combines TRBV11-3 with TRBJ1-2, with D unclear. V was clipped by 5 bases and J by 5 bases, with 18 bases between them. The CDR3 spans 15 residues. Germline loops: CDR1 SGHNT, CDR2 YENEEA. In DNA form, the CDR3 reads TGTGCCAGCAGCCCCGGGGAAGCCTTAGGGTATGGCTACACCTTC. It is translated as CASSPGEALGYGYTF.

The chain uses TRBV6-5 and TRBJ1-5; D uncertain. This CDR3 is built from 13 residues. V gave up 5 bases and J gave up 4 bases, with 9 bases separating them. Per germline, CDR1 MNHEY and CDR2 SVGAGI. In DNA, the CDR3 is TGTGCCAGCAGTCCCACAAGGAATCAGCCCCAGCATTTT. Translation: CASSPTRNQPQHF.

This chain joins TRBV2 and TRBJ2-1; D possibly uses TRBD1 or TRBD2 (5 bases each). Trimming pared 3 bases from V and 5 bases from J, leaving 11 bases between. Germline V gene lookup returns CDR1 SNHLY and CDR2 FYNNEI. The CDR3 is 14 amino acids. CDR3 sequence reads: CASSDVGTNNEQFF. The CDR3 DNA sequence: TGTGCCAGCAGTGATGTGGGGACCAACAATGAGCAGTTCTTC.

V and J are TRBV7-2 and TRBJ2-3; 7 positions agree with TRBD2. There are 15 residues in the CDR3. V gave up 2 bases and J gave up 5 bases; unmatched junction bases: 7. The germline V gene encodes CDR1 SGHTA and CDR2 FQGNSA. The CDR3 reads CASSLQTGRIDTQYF. The CDR3 nucleotides are TGTGCCAGCAGCTTACAGACCGGGAGGATAGATACGCAGTATTTT.

V gene TRBV7-2 combines with J gene TRBJ2-2; unclear D gene. Trimming stripped 7 bases from V and 6 bases from J, with 12 bases between. This CDR3 has 13 amino acids. CDR1 is SGHTA and CDR2 is FQGNSA in the germline V gene. The CDR3 DNA is TGTGCCAGCACCGCACCACCCCCCGGGGAGCTGTTTTTT. Translated: CASTAPPPGELFF.